Following are 21 T cell receptor beta chains from one sample sequenced in a study of T cell responses to AZD1222 COVID-19 vaccine (dated by TCRdb to the early 2020s). Taken with the paper, the label for time point translates to: baseline before first vaccination. Library construction relied on the immunoSEQ multiplex PCR assay. Entries here come from immuneACCESS through TCRdb and include only in-frame sequences with V and J called. Some clones fail to appear in such tables; in the studies checked, an unresolved V gene covers under half of the shortfall, and the cause of the remainder is unknown. The sample table shows 100,000 to 150,000 clones, and roughly 90% are seen once. The top ten clonotypes cover 6.3% of the sample. The sample here was peripheral blood, taken on day 0 of AZD1222 vaccination. Receptor source: an adult in good health.

This chain connects TRBV27 to TRBJ1-2; D call uncertain. Germline values: CDR1 MNHEY, CDR2 SMNVEV (reference sequence). Trimming left V 3 bases short and J 0 bases short, with 11 bases between. This CDR3 is 15 amino acids long. Here the CDR3 DNA reads TGTGCCAGCAGTTTGACGCAGCCTCCTAACTATGGCTACACCTTC. Amino acid sequence: CASSLTQPPNYGYTF.

The genes are TRBV24-1 and TRBJ2-1; tentatively, D is TRBD1 (6 bases). The CDR3 is made up of 15 amino acids. Trimming shortened V by 2 bases and J by 6 bases, and 13 bases separated the two germline ends. Germline V CDR1 and CDR2: KGHDR, SFDVKD. The CDR3 loop reads CATSDSRTEFNEQFF. The CDR3 DNA is TGTGCCACCAGTGATTCCCGGACAGAATTCAATGAGCAGTTCTTC.

J is TRBJ1-3 and V is TRBV7-2; D may be TRBD1 (6 bases). The V end lost 3 bases, the J end lost 0 bases, and 18 bases lay between the germline ends. The germline gives CDR1 SGHTA, CDR2 FQGNSA. The CDR3 runs to 18 residues. The CDR3 reads CASSFDVGGPSSGNTIYF. DNA of the CDR3: TGTGCCAGCAGCTTTGACGTCGGGGGCCCGAGCTCTGGAAACACCATATATTTT.

This rearrangement joins TRBV5-5 to TRBJ1-5; D uncertain. In germline, CDR1 is SGHKS, CDR2 YYEKEE (reference sequence). The CDR3 extends over 15 amino acids. V dropped 2 bases and J dropped 2 bases, with 11 bases sitting between them. CDR3 sequence reads: CASSLVLSGNQPQHF. DNA for the CDR3: TGTGCCAGCAGCTTAGTGCTGTCAGGCAATCAGCCCCAGCATTTT.

This clone has just one count. Here the CDR3 reads CATRARGYGTGELFF. CDR3 coding DNA: TGTGCCACCAGGGCGAGGGGATACGGGACCGGGGAGCTGTTTTTT. The rearrangement links TRBV24-1 to TRBJ2-2; D is tentatively TRBD1 or TRBD2 (5 bases each). The CDR3 has 15 amino acids. The V end was cut by 7 bases, the J end by 5 bases, with 16 bases between. CDR1 is KGHDR and CDR2 is SFDVKD in the germline V gene.

This clone was seen just once. The rearrangement links TRBV30 to TRBJ1-5, with 7 nucleotides matching TRBD1. V shed 2 bases and J 4 bases; nucleotides not matched to a gene: 8. CDR3 length: 15 amino acids. Germline CDR1 and CDR2: GTSNPN and SVGIG (reference sequence). The chain's CDR3 is CAWSFRTGLNQPQHF. Written as DNA, the CDR3 is TGTGCCTGGAGTTTTCGGACAGGACTTAATCAGCCCCAGCATTTT. The full variable domain, completed using reference TRBV30 and TRBJ1-5, is SQTIHQWPATLVQPVGSPLSLECTVEGTSNPNLYWYRQAAGRGLQLLFYSVGIGQISSEVPQNLSASRPQDRQFILSSKKLLLSDSGFYLCAWSFRTGLNQPQHFGDGTRLSIL.

The chain combines TRBV12-3 or TRBV12-4 with TRBJ1-5; D unclear. The ends were cut back, 3 bases at V and 7 bases at J, with 7 bases in the middle. CDR3 size: 12 residues. The CDR3 spells CASSLWAQPQHF. CDR3 DNA: TGTGCCAGCAGTTTGTGGGCGCAGCCCCAGCATTTT.

V gene TRBV25-1 combines with J gene TRBJ1-4; D possibly corresponds to TRBD1 (5 bases). V shed 3 bases and J shed 4 bases, with 18 bases lying between them. CDR3 length equals 17 residues. Germline V gene lookup returns CDR1 MGHDK and CDR2 SYGVNS. CDR3 in amino acids: CASSDRYGGVFNEKLFF. The CDR3 nucleotides read TGTGCCAGCAGTGACCGCTACGGGGGGGTCTTTAATGAAAAACTGTTTTTT. The full variable domain, with the rest looked up from reference TRBV25-1 and TRBJ1-4, is EADIYQTPRYLVIGTGKKITLECSQTMGHDKMYWYQQDPGMELHLIHYSYGVNSTEKGDLSSESTVSRIRTEHFPLTLESARPSHTSQYLCASSDRYGGVFNEKLFFGSGTQLSVL.

The gene calls are TRBV6-5 and TRBJ1-6, with D tentatively TRBD1 (6 bases). V shed 3 bases and J shed 7 bases, with 16 bases lying between them. Germline lookup yields CDR1 MNHEY and CDR2 SVGAGI. This CDR3 region has 16 residues. The CDR3 nucleotides read TGTGCCAGCAGTTATGAGGGGGTATTGGGGAATTCACCCCTCCACTTT. This sequence encodes CASSYEGVLGNSPLHF.

The chain carries TRBV11-2 and TRBJ2-2; D may be TRBD1 (6 bases). Per the germline V gene, CDR1 is SGHAT and CDR2 is FQNNGV. The ends were cut back, 5 bases at V and 6 bases at J, with 16 bases in the middle. The CDR3 loop spans 15 amino acids. The CDR3 DNA follows: TGTGCCAGCAGCCTAACCAGGGGACGTTCCGGGGAGCTGTTTTTT. It yields the protein CASSLTRGRSGELFF.

The chain joins TRBV5-6 to TRBJ1-1; TRBD1 aligns across 8 bases. V dropped 4 bases and J dropped 8; count of bases not matched to a gene: 7. The CDR3 is made up of 13 amino acids. Per germline, CDR1 SGHDT and CDR2 YYEEEE. The CDR3 nucleotides are TGTGCCAGCAGCCTGGGACAGGTGTCAGAAGCTTTCTTT. Its translation is CASSLGQVSEAFF. The whole variable domain, filled in from reference TRBV5-6 and TRBJ1-1, reads DAGVTQSPTHLIKTRGQQVTLRCSPKSGHDTVSWYQQALGQGPQFIFQYYEEEERQRGNFPDRFSGHQFPNYSSELNVNALLLGDSALYLCASSLGQVSEAFFGQGTRLTVV.

V and J are TRBV10-2 and TRBJ2-5, with D perhaps matching TRBD2 (7 bases). CDR1 and CDR2 (germline): WSHSY, SAAADI. The V end lost 6 bases, the J end lost 5 bases, and 13 bases lay between the germline ends. This CDR3 is built from 13 residues. CDR3 coding DNA: TGCGCCAGCAGCTGGGGGGGCCGTGAGACCCAGTACTTC. The encoded protein is CASSWGGRETQYF.

In its sample, this clone was seen once. The V and J genes are TRBV19 and TRBJ1-1; D is unclear. CDR3 length: 11 residues. Germline V gene data show CDR1 as LNHDA and CDR2 as SQIVND (reference sequence). The V gene lost 7 bases and the J gene lost 9 bases, with 12 bases spanning the gap. CDR3 residues: CASNDLVKAFF. The CDR3 DNA is TGTGCCAGTAATGACCTAGTTAAAGCTTTCTTT.

V gene TRBV6-5 combines with J gene TRBJ2-5; D ambiguous. CDR1 is MNHEY and CDR2 is SVGAGI in the germline V gene. This CDR3 is built from 14 residues. The V end lost 8 bases, the J end lost 4 bases, and 17 bases lay between the germline ends. The CDR3 reads CASQTWQVGETQYF. The CDR3 DNA reads TGTGCCAGCCAAACCTGGCAGGTAGGAGAGACCCAGTACTTC.

The chain employs TRBV19 and TRBJ1-1; D is unresolved. Trimming shortened V by 6 bases and J by 2 bases, and 10 bases separated the two germline ends. Per the germline V gene, CDR1 is LNHDA and CDR2 is SQIVND (reference sequence). This CDR3 is built from 13 residues. The CDR3 is CASRAQINTEAFF. DNA of the CDR3: TGTGCCAGTAGAGCCCAGATAAACACTGAAGCTTTCTTT. The full variable domain, its missing parts supplied by reference TRBV19 and TRBJ1-1, is DGGITQSPKYLFRKEGQNVTLSCEQNLNHDAMYWYRQDPGQGLRLIYYSQIVNDFQKGDIAEGYSVSREKKESFPLTVTSAQKNPTAFYLCASRAQINTEAFFGQGTRLTVV.

The chain is built from TRBV7-9 and TRBJ1-6; D gene uncertain. Trimming took off 1 base at V and 7 bases at J, with 5 bases between the two ends. The germline CDR1 and CDR2 sequences are SEHNR and FQNEAQ (reference sequence). This CDR3 is 13 amino acids long. CDR3 region: CASSLERNSPLHF. In nucleotides, the CDR3 is TGTGCCAGCAGCTTAGAACGGAATTCACCCCTCCACTTT.

This chain joins TRBV7-2 and TRBJ1-1; D ambiguous. V gave up 5 bases and J gave up 2 bases, with 12 bases separating them. Germline V gene sequence: CDR1 SGHTA, CDR2 FQGNSA. The CDR3 runs to 14 residues. The CDR3 reads CASSPVALNTEAFF. CDR3 DNA sequence: TGTGCCAGCAGCCCTGTAGCCTTAAACACTGAAGCTTTCTTT.

The rearrangement joins TRBV30 to TRBJ2-7; D possibly corresponds to TRBD2 (5 bases). Trimming stripped 2 bases from V and 6 bases from J, with 11 bases between. Germline CDR1 and CDR2: GTSNPN and SVGIG (reference sequence). The CDR3 has 12 amino acids. The CDR3 DNA is TGTGCCTGGAGTCTAACTGCGGGCGAGCAGTACTTC. This sequence encodes CAWSLTAGEQYF.

The genes are TRBV6-1 and TRBJ1-5; 8 bases are a match to TRBD1. V shed 4 bases and J 7 bases; nucleotides not matched to a gene: 3. CDR3 size: 13 residues. Germline V lookup: CDR1 MNHNS, CDR2 SASEGT. As DNA, the CDR3 is TGTGCCAGCAGTGGCGGACAGGGCCAGCCCCAGCATTTT. This codes for CASSGGQGQPQHF.

The chain uses TRBV6-5 and TRBJ1-2; a weak D match, TRBD1 (6 bases). This CDR3 region has 15 residues. CDR1 is MNHEY, CDR2 SVGAGI, per germline. Trimming took 7 bases from V and 1 from J, leaving 16 bases between them. CDR3: CASTPNRALNYGYTF. The CDR3 nucleotides read TGTGCCAGCACCCCCAACAGGGCCCTTAACTATGGCTACACCTTC.

The chain uses TRBV4-3 and TRBJ2-2, with 8 bases identical to TRBD2. The CDR3 spans 16 residues. Germline assignment: CDR1 LGHNA and CDR2 YSLEER. The V and J ends lost 0 bases and 1 base, in that order; junction bases with no gene match: 1. CDR3 DNA sequence: TGCGCCAGCAGCCAAGAACGGGGGGGGAACACCGGGGAGCTGTTTTTT. Protein: CASSQERGGNTGELFF.